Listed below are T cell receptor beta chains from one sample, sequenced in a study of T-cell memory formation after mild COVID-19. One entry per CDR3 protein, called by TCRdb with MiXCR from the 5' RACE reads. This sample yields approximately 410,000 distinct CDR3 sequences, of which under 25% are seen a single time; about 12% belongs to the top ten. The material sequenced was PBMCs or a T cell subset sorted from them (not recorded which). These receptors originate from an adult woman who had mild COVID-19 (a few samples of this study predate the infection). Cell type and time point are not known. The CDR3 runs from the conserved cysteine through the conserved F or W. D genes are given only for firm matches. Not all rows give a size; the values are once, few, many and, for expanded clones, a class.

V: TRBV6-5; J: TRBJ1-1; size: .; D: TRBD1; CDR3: CASKPTGDKNTEAFF; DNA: TGTGCCAGCAAACCGACAGGGGATAAGAACACTGAAGCTTTCTTT
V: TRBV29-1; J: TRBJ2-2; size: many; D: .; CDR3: CSVVPQGRNTGELFF; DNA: TGCAGCGTTGTCCCGCAGGGGAGGAACACCGGGGAGCTGTTTTTT
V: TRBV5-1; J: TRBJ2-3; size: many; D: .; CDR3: CASSYRDTQYF; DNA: TGCGCCAGCAGTTATAGGGATACGCAGTATTTT
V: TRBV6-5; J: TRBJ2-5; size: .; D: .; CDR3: CASSPNLETQYF; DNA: TGTGCCAGCAGTCCCAATCTTGAGACCCAGTACTTC
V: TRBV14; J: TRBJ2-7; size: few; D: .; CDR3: CASSQGRAPYEQYF; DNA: TGTGCCAGCAGCCAAGGCCGGGCTCCCTACGAGCAGTACTTC
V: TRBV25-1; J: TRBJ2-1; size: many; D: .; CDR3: CASSLRDEQFF; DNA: TGTGCCAGCAGTTTAAGGGATGAGCAGTTCTTC
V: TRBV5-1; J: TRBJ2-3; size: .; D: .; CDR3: CASSSDSALDTQYF; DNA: TGCGCCAGCAGCTCGGACAGCGCTTTGGATACGCAGTATTTT
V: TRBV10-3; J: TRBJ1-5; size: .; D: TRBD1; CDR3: CAIRGQGSNQPQHF; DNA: TGTGCCATCAGGGGACAGGGCTCCAATCAGCCCCAGCATTTT
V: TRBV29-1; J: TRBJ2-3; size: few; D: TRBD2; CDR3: CSVDDRGLAGRLTDTQYF; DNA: TGCAGCGTTGACGATAGGGGACTAGCGGGGCGTCTCACAGATACGCAGTATTTT
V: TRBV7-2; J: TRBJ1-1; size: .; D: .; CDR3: CASSPDTTTEAFF; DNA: TGTGCCAGCAGCCCGGACACGACCACTGAAGCTTTCTTT
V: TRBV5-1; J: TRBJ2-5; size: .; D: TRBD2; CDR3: CASSFGTSGGSRETQYF; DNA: TGCGCCAGCAGCTTTGGGACTAGCGGGGGGTCGAGAGAGACCCAGTACTTC
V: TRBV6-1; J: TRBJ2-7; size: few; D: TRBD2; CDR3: CASRASGTTYEQYF; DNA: TGTGCCAGCAGGGCCTCCGGGACTACCTACGAGCAGTACTTC
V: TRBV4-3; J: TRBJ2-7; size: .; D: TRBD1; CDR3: CASSLDRGPLYEQYF; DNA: TGCGCCAGCAGCCTCGACAGGGGGCCGCTATACGAGCAGTACTTC
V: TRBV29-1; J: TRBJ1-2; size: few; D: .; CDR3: CSVGAGLSNYGYTF; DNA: TGCAGCGTTGGGGCCGGGCTGTCCAACTATGGCTACACCTTC
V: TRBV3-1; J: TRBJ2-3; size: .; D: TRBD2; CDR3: CASSQGGVLAGVADTQYF; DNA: TGTGCCAGCAGCCAAGGAGGGGTACTAGCGGGGGTCGCAGATACGCAGTATTTT
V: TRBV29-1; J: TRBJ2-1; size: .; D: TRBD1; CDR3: CSVGQVKQFF; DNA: TGCAGCGTGGGACAGGTAAAGCAGTTCTTC
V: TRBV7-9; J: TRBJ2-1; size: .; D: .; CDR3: CASSLGPAQGDNEQFF; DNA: TGTGCCAGCAGCTTAGGACCGGCACAGGGAGACAATGAGCAGTTCTTC
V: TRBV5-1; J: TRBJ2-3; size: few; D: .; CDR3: CASSPATLNLVDTQYF; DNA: TGCGCCAGCAGCCCCGCCACGCTTAACCTGGTAGATACGCAGTATTTT
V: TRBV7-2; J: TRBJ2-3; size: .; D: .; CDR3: CASSLAELDTQYF; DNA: TGTGCCAGCAGCTTAGCTGAGTTAGATACGCAGTATTTT
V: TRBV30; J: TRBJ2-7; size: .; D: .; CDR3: CAWSGQTGYTTYEQYF; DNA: TGTGCCTGGAGTGGACAAACAGGGTACACTACCTACGAGCAGTACTTC
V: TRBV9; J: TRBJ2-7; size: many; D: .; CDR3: CASSVGPSSYEQYF; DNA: TGTGCCAGCAGCGTCGGCCCTAGCTCCTACGAGCAGTACTTC
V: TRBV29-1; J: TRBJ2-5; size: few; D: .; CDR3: CSVGGGIRETQYF; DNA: TGCAGCGTTGGTGGGGGGATCCGAGAGACCCAGTACTTC
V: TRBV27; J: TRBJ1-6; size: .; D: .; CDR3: CASSLGYNSPLHF; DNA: TGTGCCAGCAGTTTAGGGTATAATTCACCCCTCCACTTT
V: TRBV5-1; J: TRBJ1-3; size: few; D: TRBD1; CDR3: CASSRPDRGSGNTIYF; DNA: TGCGCCAGCAGCCGTCCGGACAGGGGGTCTGGAAACACCATATATTTT